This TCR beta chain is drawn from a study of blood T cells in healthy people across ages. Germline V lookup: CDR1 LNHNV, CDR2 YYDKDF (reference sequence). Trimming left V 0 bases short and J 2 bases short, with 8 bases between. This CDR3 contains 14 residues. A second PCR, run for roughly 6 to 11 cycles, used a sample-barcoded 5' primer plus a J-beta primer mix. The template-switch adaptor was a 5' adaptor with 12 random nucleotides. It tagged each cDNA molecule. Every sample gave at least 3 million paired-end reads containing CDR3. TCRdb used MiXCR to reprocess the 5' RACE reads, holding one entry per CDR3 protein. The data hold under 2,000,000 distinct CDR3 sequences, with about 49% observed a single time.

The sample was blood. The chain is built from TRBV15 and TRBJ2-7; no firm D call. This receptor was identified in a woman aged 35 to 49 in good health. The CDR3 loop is CATSRDSSPYEQYF. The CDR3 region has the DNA TGTGCCACCAGCAGAGATAGCAGCCCCTACGAGCAGTACTTC.